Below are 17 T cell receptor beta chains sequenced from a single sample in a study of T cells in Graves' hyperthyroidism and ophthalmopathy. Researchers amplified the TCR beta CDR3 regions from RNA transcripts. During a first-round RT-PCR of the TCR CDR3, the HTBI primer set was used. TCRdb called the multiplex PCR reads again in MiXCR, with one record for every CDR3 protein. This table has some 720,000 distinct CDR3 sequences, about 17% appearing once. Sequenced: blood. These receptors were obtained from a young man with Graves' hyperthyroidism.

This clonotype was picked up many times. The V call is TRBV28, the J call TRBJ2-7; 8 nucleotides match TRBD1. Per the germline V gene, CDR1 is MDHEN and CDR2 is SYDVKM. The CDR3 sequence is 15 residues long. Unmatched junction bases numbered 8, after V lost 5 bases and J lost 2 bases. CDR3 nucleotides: TGTGCCAGCAGTGGAACCCGGACAGGGACCTACGAGCAGTACTTC. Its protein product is CASSGTRTGTYEQYF. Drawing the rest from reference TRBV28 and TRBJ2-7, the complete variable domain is DVKVTQSSRYLVKRTGEKVFLECVQDMDHENMFWYRQDPGLGLRLIYFSYDVKMKEKGDIPEGYSVSREKKERFSLILESASTNQTSMYLCASSGTRTGTYEQYFGPGTRLTVT.

In nucleotides, the CDR3 is TGTGCCAGCAGATCCTCTAGCGGGAGGGCCCAGTCGAAAGAGACCCAGTACTTC. Translated: CASRSSSGRAQSKETQYF. The chain is built from TRBV6-2 or TRBV6-3 and TRBJ2-5; 12 bases match TRBD2. CDR3 length: 18 amino acids. After removal of 6 bases from V and 3 bases from J, the junction contained 14 bases not matched to a gene. Germline lookup yields CDR1 MNHEY and CDR2 SVGEGT.

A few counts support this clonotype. The CDR3 DNA is TGCAGCGTGCAGACAGGACTGAACACTGAAGCTTTCTTT. Amino acids: CSVQTGLNTEAFF. The chain joins TRBV29-1 to TRBJ1-1; possible D gene TRBD1, 6 bases. The germline V and J ends were trimmed by 6 bases and 0 bases, with 11 bases remaining between them. CDR1 and CDR2 (germline): SQVTM, ANQGSEA. The CDR3 is made up of 13 amino acids. Looking up the rest from reference TRBV29-1 and TRBJ1-1 gives the full variable domain: SAVISQKPSRDICQRGTSLTIQCQVDSQVTMMFWYRQQPGQSLTLIATANQGSEATYESGFVIDKFPISRPNLTFSTLTVSNMSPEDSSIYLCSVQTGLNTEAFFGQGTRLTVV.

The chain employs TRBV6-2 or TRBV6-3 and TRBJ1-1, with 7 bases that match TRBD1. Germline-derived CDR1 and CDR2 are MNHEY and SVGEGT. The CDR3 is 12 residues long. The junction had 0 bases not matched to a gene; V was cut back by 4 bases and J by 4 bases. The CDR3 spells CASSWDSTEAFF. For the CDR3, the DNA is TGTGCCAGCAGTTGGGACAGCACTGAAGCTTTCTTT.

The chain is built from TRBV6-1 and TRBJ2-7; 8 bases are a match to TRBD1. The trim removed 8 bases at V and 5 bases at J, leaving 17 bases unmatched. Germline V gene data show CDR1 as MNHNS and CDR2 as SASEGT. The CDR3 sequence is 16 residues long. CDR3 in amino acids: CASSFNGQGGPDEQYF. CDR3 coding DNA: TGTGCCAGCTCCTTTAATGGACAGGGCGGACCGGACGAGCAGTACTTC.

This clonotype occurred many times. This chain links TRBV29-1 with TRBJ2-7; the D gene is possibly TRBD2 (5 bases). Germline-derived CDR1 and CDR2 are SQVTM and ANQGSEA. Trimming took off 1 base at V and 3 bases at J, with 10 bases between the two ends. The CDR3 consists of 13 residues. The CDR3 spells CSVEVSSDYEQYF. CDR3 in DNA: TGCAGCGTTGAAGTAAGTAGCGACTACGAGCAGTACTTC.

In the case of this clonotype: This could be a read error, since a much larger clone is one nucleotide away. DNA of the CDR3: TGTGCCAGCAGCTTAGCGTCCCTCGGGGGGCGCGGTACAGATACGCAGTATTTT. Its translation: CASSLASLGGRGTDTQYF. This chain connects TRBV7-2 to TRBJ2-3, with a weak D call TRBD2 (7 bases). This CDR3 region has 18 residues. Trimming left V 0 bases short and J 3 bases short, with 19 bases between. CDR1 and CDR2 (germline): SGHTA, FQGNSA.

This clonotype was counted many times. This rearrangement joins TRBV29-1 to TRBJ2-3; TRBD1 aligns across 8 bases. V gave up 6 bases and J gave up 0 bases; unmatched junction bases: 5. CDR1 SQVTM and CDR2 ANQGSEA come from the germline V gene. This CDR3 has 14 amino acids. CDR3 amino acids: CSVGTGFSTDTQYF. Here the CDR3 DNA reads TGCAGCGTCGGGACAGGTTTTAGCACAGATACGCAGTATTTT.

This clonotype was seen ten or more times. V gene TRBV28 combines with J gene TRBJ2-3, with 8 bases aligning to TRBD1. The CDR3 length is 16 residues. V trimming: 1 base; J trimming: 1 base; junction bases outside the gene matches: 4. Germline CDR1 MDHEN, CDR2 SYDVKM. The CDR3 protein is CASSLSGGPGTDTQYF. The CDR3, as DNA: TGTGCCAGCAGTTTATCAGGGGGCCCCGGCACAGATACGCAGTATTTT.

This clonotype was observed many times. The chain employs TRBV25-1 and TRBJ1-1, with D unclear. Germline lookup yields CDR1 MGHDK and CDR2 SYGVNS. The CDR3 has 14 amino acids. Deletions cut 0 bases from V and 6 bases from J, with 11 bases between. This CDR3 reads CASSEYPRGSEAFF. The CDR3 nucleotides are TGTGCCAGCAGTGAATATCCCCGGGGATCTGAAGCTTTCTTT.

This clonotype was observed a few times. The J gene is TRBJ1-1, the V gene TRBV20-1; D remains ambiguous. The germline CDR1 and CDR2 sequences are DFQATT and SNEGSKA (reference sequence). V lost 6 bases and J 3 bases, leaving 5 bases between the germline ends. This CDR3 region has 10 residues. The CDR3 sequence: CSAVDTEAFF. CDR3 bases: TGCAGTGCAGTTGACACTGAAGCTTTCTTT.

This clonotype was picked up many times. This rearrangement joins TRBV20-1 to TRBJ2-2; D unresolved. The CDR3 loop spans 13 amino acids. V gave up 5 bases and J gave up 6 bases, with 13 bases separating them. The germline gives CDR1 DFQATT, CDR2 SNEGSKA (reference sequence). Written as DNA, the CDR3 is TGCAGTGCTCCTCGGGCTAGTCCCGGGGAGCTGTTTTTT. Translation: CSAPRASPGELFF.

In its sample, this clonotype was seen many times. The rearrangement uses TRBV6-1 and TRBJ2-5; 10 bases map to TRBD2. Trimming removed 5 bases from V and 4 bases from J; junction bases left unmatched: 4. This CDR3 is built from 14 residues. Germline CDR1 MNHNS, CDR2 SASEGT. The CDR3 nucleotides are TGTGCCAGCAGTCTAGCGGGAGAGCGAGAGACCCAGTACTTC. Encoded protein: CASSLAGERETQYF.

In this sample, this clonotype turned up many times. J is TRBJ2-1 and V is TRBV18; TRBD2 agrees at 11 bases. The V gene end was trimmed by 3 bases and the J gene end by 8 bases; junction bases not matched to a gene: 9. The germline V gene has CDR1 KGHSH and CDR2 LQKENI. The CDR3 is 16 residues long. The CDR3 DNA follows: TGTGCCAGCTCACCCGCGTCTACTAGCGGGAGCCATGAGCAGTTCTTC. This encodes CASSPASTSGSHEQFF. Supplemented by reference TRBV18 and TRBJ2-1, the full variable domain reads NAGVMQNPRHLVRRRGQEARLRCSPMKGHSHVYWYRQLPEEGLKFMVYLQKENIIDESGMPKERFSAEFPKEGPSILRIQQVVRGDSAAYFCASSPASTSGSHEQFFGPGTRLTVL.

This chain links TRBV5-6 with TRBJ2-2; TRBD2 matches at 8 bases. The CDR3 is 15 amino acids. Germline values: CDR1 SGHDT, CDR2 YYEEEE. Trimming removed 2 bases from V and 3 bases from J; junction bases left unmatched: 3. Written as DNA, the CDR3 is TGTGCCAGCAGCTTCGTGACTAGCGACACCGGGGAGCTGTTTTTT. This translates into CASSFVTSDTGELFF.

The DNA for the CDR3 is TGTGCCAGCAGCTTGAGAGTAGCGGGAGTTGCAGATACGCAGTATTTT. Amino acids: CASSLRVAGVADTQYF. The gene calls are TRBV5-4 and TRBJ2-3, with 9 bases fitting TRBD2. V shed 1 base and J 4 bases; nucleotides not matched to a gene: 7. Germline CDR1 SGHNT, CDR2 YYREEE (reference sequence). The CDR3 extends over 16 amino acids.

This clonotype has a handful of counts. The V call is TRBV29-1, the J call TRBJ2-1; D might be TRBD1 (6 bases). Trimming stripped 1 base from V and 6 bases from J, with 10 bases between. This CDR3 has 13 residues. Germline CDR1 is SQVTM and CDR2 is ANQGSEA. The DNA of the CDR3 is TGCAGCGTTGAAGCAGGGGCGATCAATGAGCAGTTCTTC. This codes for CSVEAGAINEQFF.